This TCR beta chain was identified during a study of blood T cells in healthy people across ages. Study-wide context: Capture via template switching afforded approximately one barcoded beta molecule per two T cells.

The CDR3 covers 14 residues. Germline V gene sequence: CDR1 SGDLS, CDR2 YYNGEE. The V gene lost 4 bases and the J gene lost 3 bases, with 12 bases spanning the gap. A second roughly 6 to 12 cycle PCR used barcoded and J-beta primers. TCRdb used MiXCR to reprocess the 5' RACE reads, holding one entry per CDR3 protein. Of 700,000 or so distinct CDR3 sequences in the sample, 35% to 50% were seen once. Sequencing input: blood. The V and J genes are TRBV9 and TRBJ2-3, with D hard to call. The sequence came from a man of 80 years or more in good health. The CDR3 DNA is TGTGCCAGCAGCCCCCAACCTAGGACAGATACGCAGTATTTT. The encoded protein is CASSPQPRTDTQYF.